This T cell receptor beta chain stems from a study of blood T cell repertoires in COVID-19. Overall study context: Specimens from acute and convalescent COVID-19 originated in the United States, Italy and Spain. In each case, the material was cDNA or gDNA derived from T cells, B-cell-depleted T cells, or PBMCs.

In the study's own analysis: Researchers report that nucleated cell counts were estimated from reference gene primer amplification. Method: immunoSEQ multiplex PCR; TCRdb's copy keeps in-frame clones and lacks some. V and J calls and clone size are those listed in that table; D and trimming were worked out from the DNA. The sample lists around 150,000 clones, about 88% seen once, with 15% to 20% in the top ten. Per germline, CDR1 GTSNPN and CDR2 SVGIG (reference sequence). Trimming took off 4 bases at V and 7 bases at J, with 7 bases between the two ends. The CDR3 is 10 residues long. The TCR sequence derives from a man between 60 and 75 years old with active or convalescent COVID-19. The sample was peripheral blood. The genes are TRBV30 and TRBJ1-2; D is unclear. CDR3 amino acids: CAWKLVGYTF. CDR3 nucleotide sequence: TGTGCCTGGAAACTTGTTGGCTACACCTTC. Complete variable domain (other parts from reference TRBV30 and TRBJ1-2): SQTIHQWPATLVQPVGSPLSLECTVEGTSNPNLYWYRQAAGRGLQLLFYSVGIGQISSEVPQNLSASRPQDRQFILSSKKLLLSDSGFYLCAWKLVGYTFGSGTRLTVV.